Only a few counts were recorded for the clone carrying this T cell receptor (beta chain). Its antigen remains unidentified. The data were obtained in a study of post-analysis software for immune sequencing data. General observations from the study: Diversity measured as normalized Chao1 was significantly lower in multiple sclerosis patients than in controls. Patients carried a handful of TRBV segments more frequently than controls did, and TRBV5-6, TRBV5-1 and TRBV20-1 were among them.

The V gene's germline CDR1 is SGHVS and CDR2 FQNEAQ. The ends lost 2 bases at V and 5 bases at J; junction bases unmatched: 7. The CDR3 loop spans 16 amino acids. TCR beta libraries were prepared from cDNA with unique molecular identifiers. Each CDR3 protein gets one entry after TCRdb re-called the PCR reads with MiXCR. The data contain about 200,000 distinct CDR3 sequences, 29% of them singletons. The material sequenced was blood. This TCR came from a girl younger than 18 with multiple sclerosis. J is TRBJ2-1 and V is TRBV7-8, with 9 nucleotides matching TRBD2. Written as DNA, the CDR3 is TGTGCCAGCAGCTTATCGTTCGCTAGCGGGAACAATGAGCAGTTCTTC. This sequence encodes CASSLSFASGNNEQFF. The full variable domain, its missing parts supplied by reference TRBV7-8 and TRBJ2-1, is GAGVSQSPRYKVAKRGQDVALRCDPISGHVSLFWYQQALGQGPEFLTYFQNEAQLDKSGLPSDRFFAERPEGSVSTLKIQRTQQEDSAVYLCASSLSFASGNNEQFFGPGTRLTVL.